This T cell receptor (beta chain) was sequenced for a study of blood T cell repertoires in COVID-19. Study context: Acute and convalescent COVID-19 samples came from the United States, Italy and Spain.

This clone was recorded only once. Only in-frame clones appear in the TCRdb table, and some are missing; sequencing was by immunoSEQ multiplex PCR. The table shows 200,000 to 250,000 clones, with approximately 82% occurring only once. Clinical histories supplied by participants themselves formed the basis of cohort assignment. V was pared by 2 bases and J by 4 bases, with 15 bases between. CDR3 length: 15 residues. Germline CDR1 reads SGHNT; CDR2 reads YYREEE (reference sequence). The V call is TRBV5-4, the J call TRBJ1-1; tentatively, D is TRBD1 (5 bases). Material: PBMCs or T cells enriched from blood (not recorded which). This clonotype was sampled from a man aged 40-49 years who had recovered from COVID-19. CDR3 in amino acids: CASSLGHAMSTEAFF. The DNA for the CDR3 is TGTGCCAGCAGCTTAGGACACGCCATGAGCACTGAAGCTTTCTTT.